This TCR beta chain is drawn from a study of Ad26.COV2.S vaccination and SARS-CoV-2 variants. The overall study: In the COV1001 trial, the donor was in the Ad26.COV2.S arm. Each vaccinee took Ad26.COV2.S intramuscularly, once or twice 56 days apart.

Germline V gene lookup returns CDR1 KGHSH and CDR2 LQKENI. The CDR3 covers 14 residues. V was cut by 2 bases and J by 7 bases, with 14 bases left in between. The treatment: 15 to 20 received Ad26.COV2.S at low or high dose, single or two shots; about 5 received placebo; per-sample allocation not given. On day 63 after the first injection, vaccine and placebo recipients gave samples. Spike of the Wuhan-strain SARS-CoV-2 was expressed by an Ad26 vector, which formed the vaccine. Assay: immunoSEQ multiplex PCR; the TCRdb copy retains only in-frame clones and omits some. Of approximately 400,000 clones listed, around 83% are singletons. A few counts support this clone. Its antigen is unidentified. General study results and limits: Vaccine and placebo groups showed comparable non-spike TCR breadth.

The chain is built from TRBV18 and TRBJ1-1; D is undetermined. This TCR came from a person aged 18 to 65 who received the Ad26.COV2.S COVID-19 vaccine or a placebo. This specimen consisted of peripheral blood, obtained in a trial of Ad26.COV2.S vaccine versus placebo. The CDR3 protein is CASSPGSGLSEAFF. The CDR3 coding sequence is TGTGCCAGCTCACCAGGGTCAGGTCTTAGTGAAGCTTTCTTT.